The next 10 T cell receptor beta chains were all read from a single sample in a study of technical replicates of blood from a handful of donors. TCRdb keeps only in-frame clones here, not all; method: immunoSEQ multiplex PCR. Here the sample spans 55,000 to 80,000 clones, about 92% being singletons. Sequenced sample: T cells isolated from PBMCs. All receptors derive from a human donor in good health.

V gene TRBV29-1 combines with J gene TRBJ1-1, with D possibly being TRBD1 (6 bases). The CDR3 has 14 amino acids. Germline V lookup: CDR1 SQVTM, CDR2 ANQGSEA. V dropped 3 bases and J dropped 1 base, with 12 bases sitting between them. Here the CDR3 DNA reads TGCAGCGTTGAGGGGGGGGCGGCGAACACTGAAGCTTTCTTT. Translating it yields CSVEGGAANTEAFF.

This chain links TRBV5-6 with TRBJ2-3, with 10 bases matching TRBD1. Trimming at V came to 0 bases and at J to 3 bases, leaving 13 bases not matched to a gene. Germline V CDR1 and CDR2: SGHDT, YYEEEE. The CDR3 spans 19 residues. CDR3 sequence (DNA): TGTGCCAGCAGCTTGGGGGGGACAGGGGTTGTTATAAATACAGATACGCAGTATTTT. It translates to CASSLGGTGVVINTDTQYF.

The chain carries TRBV5-1 and TRBJ1-4; TRBD1 is a possible D gene (6 bases). Germline CDR1 SGHRS, CDR2 YFSETQ. Trimming stripped 4 bases from V and 8 bases from J, with 12 bases between. This CDR3 contains 13 residues. The CDR3 here is CASSPDSIEKLFF. The CDR3 DNA sequence: TGCGCCAGCAGCCCGGACAGTATAGAAAAACTGTTTTTT.

V usage is TRBV5-4 and J usage is TRBJ1-1, with a possible D match to TRBD1 (5 bases). The CDR3 is 15 amino acids. Germline V gives CDR1 SGHNT, CDR2 YYREEE (reference sequence). Between the trimmed V and J ends, which lost 5 bases and 1 base, there was a span of 15 bases. CDR3 protein: CASSPRGLGNTEAFF. The CDR3 DNA reads as TGTGCCAGCAGTCCCCGGGGGTTGGGGAACACTGAAGCTTTCTTT.

This chain uses TRBV6-6 with TRBJ2-7; 8 bases match TRBD1. This CDR3 has 14 residues. J lost 0 bases, V lost 7 bases, and 5 bases had no gene match. CDR1 and CDR2 (germline): MNHNY, SVGAGI (reference sequence). In DNA form, the CDR3 reads TGTGCCAGCACTCTCGGGACAGGCTCCTACGAGCAGTACTTC. The encoded protein is CASTLGTGSYEQYF.

This clone was counted only a few times. The chain has TRBV10-3 and TRBJ2-7, with 14 positions matching TRBD2. V shed 2 bases, J shed 5 bases, and the junction held 2 bases outside the gene matches. This CDR3 spans 15 amino acids. The germline CDR1 and CDR2 sequences are ENHRY and SYGVKD. The DNA of the CDR3 is TGTGCCATCAGTGAGATGACTAGCGGGAGGGACGAGCAGTACTTC. Translation: CAISEMTSGRDEQYF.

The chain couples TRBV5-1 to TRBJ2-1, with 11 bases fitting TRBD2. Germline lookup yields CDR1 SGHRS and CDR2 YFSETQ. This CDR3 has 14 amino acids. The V and J ends lost 0 bases and 8 bases, in that order; junction bases with no gene match: 1. The CDR3 region has the DNA TGCGCCAGCAGCTTGGATAGCGGGAGGGATGAGCAGTTCTTC. Encoded protein: CASSLDSGRDEQFF. Complete variable domain (other parts from reference TRBV5-1 and TRBJ2-1): KAGVTQTPRYLIKTRGQQVTLSCSPISGHRSVSWYQQTPGQGLQFLFEYFSETQRNKGNFPGRFSGRQFSNSRSEMNVSTLELGDSALYLCASSLDSGRDEQFFGPGTRLTVL.

The gene calls are TRBV7-3 and TRBJ1-2, with a weak D call TRBD1 (5 bases). Deletions cut 3 bases from V and 7 bases from J, with 15 bases between. There are 14 residues in the CDR3. Germline V CDR1 and CDR2: SGHTA, FQGTGA. CDR3 sequence (DNA): TGTGCCAGCAGCTTTGGTAGGGGCTCCCCTGGCTACACCTTC. Protein: CASSFGRGSPGYTF. Complete variable domain (other parts from reference TRBV7-3 and TRBJ1-2): GAGVSQTPSNKVTEKGKYVELRCDPISGHTALYWYRQSLGQGPEFLIYFQGTGAADDSGLPNDRFFAVRPEGSVSTLKIQRTERGDSAVYLCASSFGRGSPGYTFGSGTRLTVV.

The chain is built from TRBV7-9 and TRBJ2-1, with 11 bases that match TRBD2. Germline-derived CDR1 and CDR2 are SEHNR and FQNEAQ (reference sequence). V shed 3 bases, J shed 14 bases, and the junction held 12 bases outside the gene matches. The CDR3 totals 15 residues. CDR3 nucleotides: TGTGCCAGCAGCTTGGGGGATAGCGGGAGGGCCGAGGAGTTCTTC. This gives the protein CASSLGDSGRAEEFF.

J is TRBJ1-5 and V is TRBV5-6; D call uncertain. The CDR3 has 15 residues. With 4 bases removed from V and 0 bases from J, the gap between germline ends came to 11 bases. Germline V gene sequence: CDR1 SGHDT, CDR2 YYEEEE. The CDR3 region has the DNA TGTGCCAGCAGCATCAGGATGAATAGCAATCAGCCCCAGCATTTT. It translates to CASSIRMNSNQPQHF.